Listed below are T cell receptor beta chains from one sample, sequenced in a study of blood T cell repertoires in COVID-19. This table comes from immunoSEQ multiplex PCR, and its TCRdb copy is limited to in-frame clones, with some not included. This table has roughly 300,000 clones, about 90% appearing once. Sequenced material: peripheral blood. The receptors derive from a man between 18 and 29 years old who had recovered from COVID-19. The CDR3 runs from the conserved cysteine through the conserved F or W. A D gene is named only where the DNA matches it firmly. Clone size appears in some rows only: once, few, many, or a class for an expanded clone.

d_call clone_size j_call v_call cdr3_aa cdr3_nt
TRBD1 NA TRBJ2-1 TRBV6-2/TRBV6-3 CASSYSIGRGSEQFF TGTGCCAGCAGTTACTCAATTGGCAGGGGGAGTGAGCAGTTCTTC
NA NA TRBJ2-2 TRBV2 CASSERRFGELFF TGTGCCAGCAGTGAAAGGCGGTTCGGGGAGCTGTTTTTT
NA NA TRBJ2-1 TRBV19 CATRTEPGSYNEQFF TGTGCCACGCGGACTGAGCCCGGGTCCTACAATGAGCAGTTCTTC
TRBD1 NA TRBJ2-2 TRBV25-1 CASTRQGATGELFF TGTGCCAGCACTCGACAGGGAGCGACCGGGGAGCTGTTTTTT
TRBD2 NA TRBJ2-3 TRBV10-3 CAIRGPLAGGGDTQYF TGTGCCATCAGGGGCCCCTTAGCGGGGGGGGGAGATACGCAGTATTTT
TRBD2 NA TRBJ2-3 TRBV24-1 CATSQGSGRTDTQYF TGTGCCACCTCCCAGGGTAGCGGGAGAACAGATACGCAGTATTTT
NA NA TRBJ1-5 TRBV19 CASSIREDQPQHF TGTGCCAGTAGTATAAGGGAGGATCAGCCCCAGCATTTT
NA NA TRBJ2-5 TRBV3-1/TRBV3-2 CASSQGREVTQYF TGTGCCAGCAGCCAAGGGAGGGAGGTGACCCAGTACTTC
NA NA TRBJ1-1 TRBV19 CASSIGGMGTEAFF TGTGCCAGTAGTATTGGGGGCATGGGGACTGAAGCTTTCTTT
TRBD2 NA TRBJ2-1 TRBV30 CAWSGLAFSEQFF TGTGCCTGGTCGGGACTAGCGTTTAGTGAGCAGTTCTTC
NA NA TRBJ1-5 TRBV19 CASGRVNQPQHF TGTGCCTCCGGGCGGGTAAATCAGCCCCAGCATTTT
TRBD2 NA TRBJ2-5 TRBV6-5 CASSYELAGVGETQYF TGTGCCAGCAGTTACGAGCTAGCGGGAGTCGGGGAGACCCAGTACTTC
NA NA TRBJ1-1 TRBV9 CASSGPRGTEAFF TGTGCCAGCAGCGGACCCAGGGGAACTGAAGCTTTCTTT
NA NA TRBJ1-5 TRBV27 CASGENPGHWGNQPQHF TGTGCCAGCGGCGAGAACCCGGGACACTGGGGCAATCAGCCCCAGCATTTT
NA NA TRBJ1-1 TRBV5-4 CASSLSLNLRTEAFF TGTGCCAGCAGCTTGAGCCTTAATCTAAGAACTGAAGCTTTCTTT
NA NA TRBJ1-4 TRBV7-2 CASSLADRWGSTNEKLFF TGTGCCAGCAGCTTAGCCGATAGGTGGGGCTCAACTAATGAAAAACTGTTTTTT
TRBD1 NA TRBJ2-7 TRBV2 CASSGTGVTYEQYF TGTGCCAGCAGTGGGACAGGTGTTACCTACGAGCAGTACTTC
NA once TRBJ2-7 TRBV27 CASSFRGDRPYEQYF TGTGCCAGCAGTTTTAGGGGGGACAGACCCTACGAGCAGTACTTC
NA NA TRBJ2-3 TRBV19 CASSIGELGPEQYF TGTGCCAGTAGTATAGGGGAGTTGGGCCCGGAGCAGTATTTT
TRBD1 NA TRBJ1-4 TRBV2 CASSSDRGNEKLFF TGTGCCAGCAGTTCGGACAGGGGTAATGAAAAACTGTTTTTT
TRBD2 NA TRBJ2-3 TRBV7-6 CASSLGGSRFYGTDTQYF TGTGCCAGCAGCCTGGGGGGGAGTCGGTTTTACGGCACAGATACGCAGTATTTT
NA NA TRBJ2-2 TRBV25-1 CASRFLRELFF TGTGCCAGCAGGTTTCTTAGGGAGCTGTTTTTT
NA NA TRBJ2-2 TRBV19 CASSAGTRSPGELFF TGTGCCAGTAGCGCCGGGACTCGATCACCCGGGGAGCTGTTTTTT
TRBD1 NA TRBJ1-4 TRBV4-2 CASSQVGAGTGDEKLFF TGTGCCAGCAGCCAAGTGGGGGCGGGGACAGGGGATGAAAAACTGTTTTTT
NA NA TRBJ2-7 TRBV3-1/TRBV3-2 CASEGKGNPSYEQYF TGTGCCAGTGAGGGTAAAGGGAATCCGAGCTACGAGCAGTACTTC
TRBD2 NA TRBJ2-7 TRBV19 CASSIGAGGYYEQYF TGTGCCAGTAGTATAGGCGCCGGGGGGTACTACGAGCAGTACTTC
TRBD2 NA TRBJ2-1 TRBV6-6 CASSPLAGGLYNEQFF TGTGCCAGCAGTCCGCTAGCGGGAGGCCTCTACAATGAGCAGTTCTTC
NA NA TRBJ1-1 TRBV12-3/TRBV12-4 CASSSGIGTEAFF TGTGCCAGCAGTTCGGGGATTGGGACTGAAGCTTTCTTT
TRBD1 NA TRBJ2-5 TRBV7-9 CASSLAATGNYQETQYF TGTGCCAGCAGCTTAGCGGCGACAGGGAATTACCAAGAGACCCAGTACTTC
NA NA TRBJ2-3 TRBV3-1/TRBV3-2 CASSLNPAKLPVAQYF TGTGCCAGCAGCCTCAACCCGGCCAAACTACCGGTAGCGCAGTATTTT
TRBD1 NA TRBJ2-3 TRBV27 CASRLLNRGLTLSTDTQYF TGTGCCAGCAGACTCCTTAACAGGGGCCTAACCCTAAGCACAGATACGCAGTATTTT
NA NA TRBJ1-4 TRBV5-4 CASSLRTSGGEKLFF TGTGCCAGCAGCTTGCGCACTTCGGGAGGTGAAAAACTGTTTTTT
TRBD1 NA TRBJ2-5 TRBV5-1 CASSLDGQGGETQYF TGCGCCAGCAGCTTGGACGGACAGGGCGGAGAGACCCAGTACTTC
TRBD1 NA TRBJ2-1 TRBV6-5 CASREGQGPYNEQFF TGTGCCAGCAGAGAGGGACAGGGACCCTACAATGAGCAGTTCTTC
TRBD1 NA TRBJ1-4 TRBV5-1 CASSSQQGANEKLFF TGCGCCAGCAGCTCGCAACAGGGGGCTAATGAAAAACTGTTTTTT
NA once TRBJ1-6 TRBV2 CASSDSWNSPLHF TGTGCCAGCAGTGACAGTTGGAATTCACCCCTCCACTTT
TRBD2 NA TRBJ2-5 TRBV10-2 CASSKRGPILETQYF TGCGCCAGCAGCAAGCGGGGGCCAATATTAGAGACCCAGTACTTC
NA NA TRBJ2-7 TRBV11-2 CASSSGLQYEQYF TGTGCCAGCAGCTCGGGACTGCAATACGAGCAGTACTTC
NA NA TRBJ1-1 TRBV11-2 CASSSPRPSEAFF TGTGCCAGCAGCTCCCCCCGTCCCTCTGAAGCTTTCTTT
TRBD2 NA TRBJ2-2 TRBV10-3 CASREGDTGELFF TGTGCCAGTCGGGAGGGTGACACCGGGGAGCTGTTTTTT
NA NA TRBJ1-4 TRBV7-2 CASKNNPGEKLFF TGTGCCAGCAAAAATAACCCAGGCGAAAAACTGTTTTTT
TRBD2 NA TRBJ2-1 TRBV10-3 CAIAGGGAHNEQFF TGTGCCATCGCGGGAGGGGGCGCCCACAATGAGCAGTTCTTC
NA NA TRBJ1-1 TRBV11-2 CASSAFTGTVGAFF TGTGCCAGCAGCGCATTCACAGGGACGGTGGGAGCTTTCTTT
TRBD1 NA TRBJ1-3 TRBV4-3 CASSPTIQGNTIYF TGCGCCAGCAGCCCGACGATACAGGGGAACACCATATATTTT